These 17 T cell receptor beta chains were sequenced from one sample in a study of molecular identifiers for immune sequencing clone quantification. One entry per CDR3 protein results from TCRdb running MiXCR on the PCR reads. Here the sample spans about 320,000 distinct CDR3 sequences, roughly a quarter being singletons. The specimen was naive CD8+ T cells from blood, with Jurkat cell RNA spiked in. The subset was: FACS-sorted CD8+CD4-CCR7+CD45RA+ naive T cells. The receptor source for this set is a human donor in good health. Some libraries in this study had Jurkat cell RNA spiked in.

This clonotype was seen ten or more times. The chain links TRBV4-2 to TRBJ2-7; D is uncertain. Germline-derived CDR1 and CDR2 are LGHNA and YNFKEQ. Trimming removed 1 base at V and 2 bases at J, with 6 bases between. This CDR3 comprises 13 residues. The CDR3 loop is CASSQADAYEQYF. In DNA, the CDR3 is TGTGCCAGCAGCCAAGCGGATGCCTACGAGCAGTACTTC.

The chain uses TRBV6-1 and TRBJ1-5, with unresolved D. The germline V gene encodes CDR1 MNHNS and CDR2 SASEGT. The CDR3 loop spans 19 amino acids. V was pared by 4 bases and J by 2 bases, with 24 bases between. The CDR3 loop reads CASSVIEHRHTYGNQPQHF. As DNA, the CDR3 is TGTGCCAGCAGTGTCATCGAACACCGACATACTTATGGCAATCAGCCCCAGCATTTT.

This clonotype was seen ten or more times. This rearrangement joins TRBV7-9 to TRBJ2-7; D is undetermined. This CDR3 spans 12 amino acids. The V end was cut by 5 bases, the J end by 4 bases, with 9 bases between. The germline gives CDR1 SEHNR, CDR2 FQNEAQ (reference sequence). CDR3 sequence: CASSGTAYEQYF. CDR3 in DNA: TGTGCCAGCAGCGGAACCGCATACGAGCAGTACTTC. The full variable domain, its missing parts supplied by reference TRBV7-9 and TRBJ2-7, is DTGVSQNPRHKITKRGQNVTFRCDPISEHNRLYWYRQTLGQGPEFLTYFQNEAQLEKSRLLSDRFSAERPKGSFSTLEIQRTEQGDSAMYLCASSGTAYEQYFGPGTRLTVT.

This chain links TRBV28 with TRBJ2-7; 7 nucleotides align to TRBD2. Germline assignment: CDR1 MDHEN and CDR2 SYDVKM. J gave up 3 bases and V 8 bases, and 13 bases lay outside the gene matches. The CDR3 has 15 residues. CDR3 loop: CASLVQGGGLYEQYF. CDR3 coding DNA: TGTGCCAGCCTAGTCCAAGGCGGGGGACTCTACGAGCAGTACTTC.

The chain couples TRBV6-2 or TRBV6-3 to TRBJ2-1; 11 nucleotides line up with TRBD2. The CDR3 covers 15 residues. Germline V CDR1 and CDR2: MNHEY, SVGEGT. J gave up 6 bases and V 2 bases, and 3 bases lay outside the gene matches. CDR3 loop: CASSYGTSGVNEQFF. The CDR3 nucleotides are TGTGCCAGCAGTTACGGGACTAGCGGTGTCAATGAGCAGTTCTTC.

This clonotype was picked up many times. The chain combines TRBV7-2 with TRBJ1-1, with 8 bases matching TRBD1. V was pared by 8 bases and J by 5 bases, with 7 bases of the junction left unmatched. The CDR3 is 13 residues long. Germline CDR1 and CDR2: SGHTA and FQGNSA. The CDR3 protein is CASRYTGGTEAFF. In DNA, the CDR3 is TGTGCCAGCCGCTATACAGGGGGGACTGAAGCTTTCTTT.

V gene TRBV27 combines with J gene TRBJ1-2; a possible D gene is TRBD1 (5 bases). This CDR3 has 13 amino acids. Looked up from germline, CDR1 is MNHEY and CDR2 is SMNVEV (reference sequence). Trimming stripped 6 bases from V and 7 bases from J, with 15 bases between. CDR3 region: CASRKNRLTGYTF. Here the CDR3 DNA reads TGTGCCAGCAGAAAGAACAGGCTTACTGGCTACACCTTC.

Concerning this clonotype: The junction does not match germline at one end; this may be a read error. The chain uses TRBV28 and TRBJ2-7; maybe TRBD2 (6 bases). Germline V gives CDR1 MDHEN, CDR2 SYDVKM. CDR3 length: 15 residues. The CDR3 reads CATSLRGLTTGEQYF. Here the CDR3 DNA reads TGTGCCACCAGTCTGAGGGGACTTACTACGGGCGAGCAGTACTTC. Full variable domain (missing parts from reference TRBV28 and TRBJ2-7): DVKVTQSSRYLVKRTGEKVFLECVQDMDHENMFWYRQDPGLGLRLIYFSYDVKMKEKGDIPEGYSVSREKKERFSLILESASTNQTSMYLCATSLRGLTTGEQYFGPGTRLTVT.

This clonotype was recorded at least ten times. An end of the junction differs from the germline gene, which may be a read error. The chain employs TRBV5-3 and TRBJ1-1; D uncertain. TRBV5-3 is annotated as an ORF whose role is uncertain. This CDR3 spans 13 amino acids. CDR3 bases: TGTGCCAGCAGCTTGGTTGGGGACACTGAAGCTTTCTTT. Amino acids: CASSLVGDTEAFF.

As to this clonotype: A much larger clonotype is one base distant, so this may be a read error. The chain couples TRBV29-1 to TRBJ2-7; D perhaps matches TRBD1 (6 bases). The germline V gene has CDR1 SQVTM and CDR2 ANQGSEA. The V end was cut by 1 base, the J end by 4 bases, with 14 bases between. The CDR3 is 14 residues long. The CDR3 spells CSVEVRDKGYEQYF. DNA for the CDR3: TGCAGCGTTGAAGTGAGGGACAAGGGTTACGAGCAGTACTTC.

The table lists this clonotype with many counts. The chain has TRBV13 and TRBJ1-1; 10 bases are shared with TRBD1. CDR1 PRHDT and CDR2 FYEKMQ come from the germline V gene (reference sequence). The trim removed 5 bases at V and 2 bases at J, leaving 2 bases unmatched. The CDR3 consists of 14 residues. The CDR3 protein is CASSGTGVNTEAFF. In DNA, the CDR3 is TGTGCCAGCAGCGGGACAGGGGTTAACACTGAAGCTTTCTTT.

This sequence joins TRBV27 and TRBJ2-1; no clear D. The CDR3 sequence is 12 residues long. Trimming removed 6 bases at V and 12 bases at J, with 15 bases between. CDR1 is MNHEY, CDR2 SMNVEV, per germline (reference sequence). This CDR3 is CASRGGEYGQFF. The CDR3 region has the DNA TGTGCCAGCAGGGGCGGAGAGTATGGGCAGTTCTTC.

V usage is TRBV19 and J usage is TRBJ2-1; 11 bases map to TRBD2. Losses at the gene ends were 3 bases for V and 0 bases for J; bases not matched to a gene: 10. CDR1 LNHDA and CDR2 SQIVND come from the germline V gene (reference sequence). The CDR3 runs to 19 residues. The CDR3 spells CASSISSGGSPSSYNEQFF. CDR3 sequence (DNA): TGTGCCAGTAGTATTTCTAGCGGGGGGTCCCCAAGCTCCTACAATGAGCAGTTCTTC.

This clonotype came up a few times. The V and J genes are TRBV4-2 and TRBJ2-5; 7 nucleotides line up with TRBD2. V lost 0 bases and J lost 1; bases outside the gene matches: 2. The CDR3 is 15 amino acids. The germline V gene has CDR1 LGHNA and CDR2 YNFKEQ. The CDR3 sequence: CASSQDLAGQETQYF. In DNA, the CDR3 is TGTGCCAGCAGCCAAGATTTAGCGGGCCAAGAGACCCAGTACTTC.

Note on this clonotype: It may be a read error: a sequence one base away is much more abundant. The chain couples TRBV2 to TRBJ1-5, with D perhaps TRBD1 (5 bases). Germline V gene lookup returns CDR1 SNHLY and CDR2 FYNNEI. Trimming removed 4 bases from V and 4 bases from J, with 14 bases in between. The CDR3 extends over 15 amino acids. CDR3 sequence: CASSGVQAENQPQHF. DNA for the CDR3: TGTGCCAGCAGTGGAGTACAGGCAGAGAATCAGCCCCAGCATTTT.

CDR3 sequence reads: CASSGGSGSNFETQYF. The CDR3 DNA sequence: TGTGCCAGCAGCGGGGGATCGGGATCTAATTTCGAGACCCAGTACTTC. V gene TRBV9 combines with J gene TRBJ2-5, with D perhaps matching TRBD2 (5 bases). V lost 3 bases to trimming and J lost 5 bases, with 20 bases between them. Germline V CDR1 and CDR2: SGDLS, YYNGEE. The CDR3 contains 16 residues.

Many counts were recorded for this clonotype. The V call is TRBV12-3 or TRBV12-4, the J call TRBJ2-7; D is possibly TRBD2 (6 bases). The CDR3 consists of 14 residues. Trimming pared 5 bases from V and 2 bases from J, leaving 13 bases between. CDR3 sequence: CASSPTGTPYEQYF. The CDR3 nucleotides read TGTGCCAGCAGTCCGACCGGGACTCCCTACGAGCAGTACTTC.